One and the same sample provided the 14 T cell receptor beta chains below, sequenced in a study of blood T cell repertoires in COVID-19. Clones were sequenced by immunoSEQ multiplex PCR, and TCRdb holds only the in-frame ones, with some missing. The sample contains a few hundred thousand clones, roughly 86% of which appear only once. Sample: PBMCs or T cells enriched from blood (not recorded which). All receptors come from a woman aged 60-75 years who had recovered from COVID-19.

In DNA form, the CDR3 reads TGTGCCAGCAGCGTCGACCCGGGACTAGCTGCCAATGAGCAGTTCTTC. Protein product: CASSVDPGLAANEQFF. The rearrangement uses TRBV9 and TRBJ2-1, with TRBD2 matching 9 bases. The CDR3 totals 16 residues. The ends lost 2 bases at V and 6 bases at J; junction bases unmatched: 9. Germline V CDR1 and CDR2: SGDLS, YYNGEE.

The V and J genes are TRBV28 and TRBJ2-1; 7 bases line up with TRBD2. The trim removed 3 bases at V and 7 bases at J, leaving 9 bases unmatched. The CDR3 spans 15 residues. Germline V lookup: CDR1 MDHEN, CDR2 SYDVKM. The CDR3 DNA is TGTGCCAGCAGTTTCCCGACTAGCCGGCGGAATGAGCAGTTCTTC. Protein sequence: CASSFPTSRRNEQFF.

V usage is TRBV7-2 and J usage is TRBJ2-2; D is perhaps TRBD2 (6 bases). The germline V and J ends were trimmed by 10 bases and 4 bases, with 16 bases remaining between them. The CDR3 loop spans 14 amino acids. Germline CDR1 reads SGHTA; CDR2 reads FQGNSA. CDR3 sequence: CANRPGLTTGELFF. The CDR3 DNA is TGTGCCAACCGCCCGGGACTCACCACCGGGGAGCTGTTTTTT.

The chain links TRBV3-1 (or the pseudogene TRBV3-2) to TRBJ1-1; maybe TRBD1 (5 bases). Deletions cut 2 bases from V and 1 base from J, with 17 bases between. The CDR3 has 17 amino acids. Germline CDR1 LGHDT, CDR2 YNNKEL (reference sequence). The CDR3 bases are TGTGCCAGCAGCCAACCCGTAGGCTGGGGCTCGAACACTGAAGCTTTCTTT. Translation: CASSQPVGWGSNTEAFF.

The CDR3 protein is CASSFDTYTGELFF. The CDR3 coding sequence is TGTGCCAGCAGCTTCGACACCTACACCGGGGAGCTGTTTTTT. This chain joins TRBV11-3 and TRBJ2-2, with unresolved D. Trimming shortened V by 3 bases and J by 3 bases, and 8 bases separated the two germline ends. The germline CDR1 and CDR2 sequences are SGHNT and YENEEA. This CDR3 has 14 residues.

The chain carries TRBV7-9 and TRBJ1-2; the D gene is possibly TRBD1 (6 bases). Trimming stripped 5 bases from V and 5 bases from J, with 12 bases between. The CDR3 length is 13 residues. Germline lookup yields CDR1 SEHNR and CDR2 FQNEAQ (reference sequence). The CDR3 here is CASSLGGQYGYTF. In DNA, the CDR3 is TGTGCCAGCAGCCTCGGGGGGCAGTATGGCTACACCTTC.

The rearrangement links TRBV11-2 to TRBJ2-2; possible D gene TRBD1, 5 bases. This CDR3 region has 13 residues. Per germline, CDR1 SGHAT and CDR2 FQNNGV. Between the trimmed V and J ends, which lost 1 base and 7 bases, there was a span of 7 bases. This CDR3 is CASSLVGVGELFF. CDR3 nucleotides: TGTGCCAGCAGCTTAGTAGGGGTCGGGGAGCTGTTTTTT.

The CDR3 is CAWRGQGFDQPQHF. CDR3 bases: TGTGCCTGGAGGGGACAGGGGTTCGATCAGCCCCAGCATTTT. This chain links TRBV30 with TRBJ1-5, with 10 nucleotides matching TRBD1. The germline V gene has CDR1 GTSNPN and CDR2 SVGIG (reference sequence). The ends lost 3 bases at V and 5 bases at J; junction bases unmatched: 4. The CDR3 runs to 14 residues.

The CDR3: CASSPQISASSYNEQFF. The CDR3 region has the DNA TGTGCCAGCAGCCCCCAGATAAGCGCCTCCTCCTACAATGAGCAGTTCTTC. The chain joins TRBV7-3 to TRBJ2-1; D is unresolved. This CDR3 is 17 amino acids long. The germline V gene encodes CDR1 SGHTA and CDR2 FQGTGA. V lost 5 bases, J lost 0 bases, and 17 bases lay in between.

This clone was detected only once. This chain joins TRBV18 and TRBJ1-1; weak D call: TRBD1 (5 bases). V lost 3 bases, J lost 1 base, and 12 bases lay in between. This CDR3 is built from 15 residues. The germline V gene encodes CDR1 KGHSH and CDR2 LQKENI. The CDR3 DNA is TGTGCCAGCTCACCGGTAACAGGCCCGAACACTGAAGCTTTCTTT. Translating gives CASSPVTGPNTEAFF.

This sequence joins TRBV7-2 and TRBJ2-1; 7 bases line up with TRBD2. Germline trimming cut 3 bases from V and 5 bases from J; bases unmatched to any gene: 4. Germline V gives CDR1 SGHTA, CDR2 FQGNSA. This CDR3 is built from 14 residues. The DNA for the CDR3 is TGTGCCAGCAGCTTCAGCGGGGCAAACAATGAGCAGTTCTTC. This gives the protein CASSFSGANNEQFF. The full variable domain, with the rest looked up from reference TRBV7-2 and TRBJ2-1, is GAGVSQSPSNKVTEKGKDVELRCDPISGHTALYWYRQSLGQGLEFLIYFQGNSAPDKSGLPSDRFSAERTGGSVSTLTIQRTQQEDSAVYLCASSFSGANNEQFFGPGTRLTVL.

The chain is built from TRBV3-1 (or the pseudogene TRBV3-2) and TRBJ1-1; unclear D gene. The CDR3 extends over 12 amino acids. The V and J ends lost 1 base and 10 bases respectively, with 10 bases between them. From germline, CDR1 is LGHDT and CDR2 YNNKEL (reference sequence). The CDR3 spells CASSQVSGAAFF. The CDR3 nucleotides are TGTGCCAGCAGCCAAGTTTCCGGAGCAGCTTTCTTT.

V usage is TRBV5-6 and J usage is TRBJ1-5; D may be TRBD1 (6 bases). The CDR3 extends over 15 amino acids. The germline CDR1 and CDR2 sequences are SGHDT and YYEEEE. V was pared by 1 base and J by 3 bases, with 11 bases between. The CDR3 is CASSLRQVDNQPQHF. The CDR3 DNA reads as TGTGCCAGCAGCTTGAGACAGGTGGACAATCAGCCCCAGCATTTT.

CDR3 protein: CATSARGQLYGYTF. The DNA of the CDR3 is TGTGCCACCAGTGCAAGGGGACAGCTCTATGGCTACACCTTC. The chain links TRBV24-1 to TRBJ1-2; 7 nucleotides line up with TRBD1. Germline V CDR1 and CDR2: KGHDR, SFDVKD. The CDR3 has 14 residues. The V and J ends lost 5 bases and 4 bases, in that order; junction bases with no gene match: 6.